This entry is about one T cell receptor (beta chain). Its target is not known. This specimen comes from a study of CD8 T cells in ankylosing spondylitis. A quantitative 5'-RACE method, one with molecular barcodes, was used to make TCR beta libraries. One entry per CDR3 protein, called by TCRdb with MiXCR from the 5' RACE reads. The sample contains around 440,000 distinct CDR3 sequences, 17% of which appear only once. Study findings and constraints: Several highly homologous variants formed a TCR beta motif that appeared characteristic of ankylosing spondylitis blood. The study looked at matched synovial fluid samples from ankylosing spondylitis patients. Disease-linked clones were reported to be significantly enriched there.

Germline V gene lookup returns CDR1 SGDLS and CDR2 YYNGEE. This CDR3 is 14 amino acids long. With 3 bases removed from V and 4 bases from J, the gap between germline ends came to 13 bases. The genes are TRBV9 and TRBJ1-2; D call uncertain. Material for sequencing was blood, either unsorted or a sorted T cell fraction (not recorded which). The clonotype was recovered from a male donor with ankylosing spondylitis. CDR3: CASSEMNGGYGYTF. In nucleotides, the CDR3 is TGTGCCAGCAGCGAGATGAACGGTGGCTATGGCTACACCTTC.